These 22 T cell receptor delta chains were sequenced from one sample in a study of gamma-delta T cells after stem cell transplantation. TCRdb redid the clone calls on the RT-PCR reads with CATT. Of thousands of delta-chain clones listed, roughly 2% are singletons. The material sequenced was gamma-delta T cells. These receptors were collected from a human donor. It is not recorded whose cells these are; they may come from a transplant donor.

This clone was observed a handful of times. TCRdb records a much larger clone's protein for this DNA, with a difference at residue 13 that likely arises from a read error; the protein given is the translation of the DNA. The V call is TRDV2, the J call TRDJ1, with 9 bases matching TRDD3. Germline V gene lookup returns CDR1 GEAIGNYY and CDR2 EKD. After removal of 3 bases from V and 0 bases from J, the junction contained 16 bases not matched to a gene. This CDR3 is built from 19 residues. In nucleotides, the CDR3 is TGTGCCTGTGACCCCGTTTCGGGGAGTACTGGGGGAAACACCGATAAACTCATCTTT. Amino acids: CACDPVSGSTGGNTDKLIF.

The rearrangement uses TRDV2 and TRDJ1, with a weak D call TRDD3 (5 bases). Deletions cut 1 base from V and 3 bases from J, with 17 bases between. This CDR3 spans 16 amino acids. The germline gives CDR1 GEAIGNYY, CDR2 EKD. The CDR3 region is CACDTQGTGIADKLIF. CDR3 DNA: TGTGCCTGTGACACGCAGGGTACCGGGATCGCCGATAAACTCATCTTT.

By share of the sample, this clone is medium-sized. The sample has other DNA sequences that encode this CDR3 too. This chain links TRDV2 with TRDJ1, with 10 bases identical to TRDD3. Unmatched junction bases numbered 14, after V lost 3 bases and J lost 5 bases. Germline lookup yields CDR1 GEAIGNYY and CDR2 EKD. This CDR3 has 17 residues. The CDR3, as DNA: TGTGCCTGTGACCCCTTGGATACTGGGGGATTATCAGATAAACTCATCTTT. Protein product: CACDPLDTGGLSDKLIF.

For this clone: The protein recorded in TCRdb matches a much larger clone and deviates from this DNA's translation at residue 8, suggesting a read error; the protein here is obtained by translating the DNA. The chain combines TRDV2 with TRDJ1; D might be TRDD3 (6 bases). Trimming took 3 bases from V and 0 from J, leaving 19 bases between them. The CDR3 runs to 17 residues. Germline V gene sequence: CDR1 GEAIGNYY, CDR2 EKD. CDR3 nucleotide sequence: TGTGCCTGTGACCGACTCGGGAGATACGGATACACCGATAAACTCATCTTT. This translates into CACDRLGRYGYTDKLIF.

This clone came up a few times. With a much larger clone just one base away, this may be a read error. The V call is TRDV2, the J call TRDJ1; 7 bases align to TRDD3. The CDR3 extends over 15 amino acids. Germline V gene sequence: CDR1 GEAIGNYY, CDR2 EKD. CDR3 nucleotide sequence: TGTGCCTGTGACACCGTGGGGATAGCGACCGATAGACTCATCTTT. It encodes CACDTVGIATDRLIF.

In this sample, this clone turned up a few times. TCRdb assigns this DNA the protein of a much larger clone, which departs from its translation at residue 9; this likely reflects a read error, and the protein shown comes from translating the DNA. The gene calls are TRDV2 and TRDJ3, with TRDD3 matching over 8 bases. This CDR3 spans 19 amino acids. V gave up 2 bases and J gave up 0 bases; unmatched junction bases: 8. Germline-derived CDR1 and CDR2 are GEAIGNYY and EKD. CDR3: CACDSTGGRSSWDTRQMFF. The CDR3 coding sequence is TGTGCCTGTGACAGTACTGGGGGTCGCAGCTCCTGGGACACCCGACAGATGTTTTTC.

Within the sample, this clone is medium-sized. Other nucleotide sequences in the sample specify the same CDR3. The chain combines TRDV2 with TRDJ1, with TRDD3 matching over 9 bases. This CDR3 region has 16 residues. Germline-derived CDR1 and CDR2 are GEAIGNYY and EKD. With 3 bases clipped from V and 1 base from J, the junction kept 8 bases outside the gene matches. The CDR3 DNA reads as TGTGCCTGTGACCCGCTATCGGGGATACGCACCGATAAACTCATCTTT. Protein: CACDPLSGIRTDKLIF.

This clone showed up just a few times. The gene calls are TRDV2 and TRDJ1; 8 nucleotides agree with TRDD3. CDR3 length equals 21 residues. With V trimmed by 0 bases and J by 0 bases, 20 bases remained unmatched. Germline V gene lookup returns CDR1 GEAIGNYY and CDR2 EKD. This CDR3 reads CACDTVLPTLGDPSHTDKLIF. In DNA, the CDR3 is TGTGCCTGTGACACCGTCCTTCCCACTTTGGGGGATCCGTCCCACACCGATAAACTCATCTTT.

This clone is classed as medium-sized. CDR3 bases: TGTGCCTGTGACACCGCGGGAGACGGGGGATACGTGTCCTGGGACACCCGACAGATGTTTTTC. Translated: CACDTAGDGGYVSWDTRQMFF. This sequence joins TRDV2 and TRDJ3, with 10 bases fitting TRDD3. The V gene end was trimmed by 0 bases and the J gene end by 1 base; junction bases not matched to a gene: 11. Germline V gene sequence: CDR1 GEAIGNYY, CDR2 EKD. CDR3 length: 21 residues.

This clone was detected ten times or more. This sequence is one base from a far larger clone and is likely a read error. This chain connects TRDV2 to TRDJ1; TRDD3 might be the D (6 bases). This CDR3 contains 15 residues. V was pared by 0 bases and J by 1 base, with 11 bases between. CDR1 and CDR2 (germline): GEAIGNYY, EKD. CDR3 loop: CACDTAGGSTDKLIF. Written as DNA, the CDR3 is TGTGCCTGTGACACCGCAGGGGGAAGCACCGATAAACTCATCTTT.

By share of the sample, this clone is large. At the DNA level, this CDR3 is encoded by other sequences in the same sample as well. J is TRDJ1 and V is TRDV2, with TRDD3 identical over 8 bases. This CDR3 contains 16 residues. Per the germline V gene, CDR1 is GEAIGNYY and CDR2 is EKD. J lost 0 bases, V lost 4 bases, and 9 bases had no gene match. Written as DNA, the CDR3 is TGTGCCTGTGATCTACTGGGGGGCGAGTACACCGATAAACTCATCTTT. Protein product: CACDLLGGEYTDKLIF.

The chain recombines TRDV2 with TRDJ1; 7 positions match TRDD3. Trimming took 0 bases from V and 1 from J; bases not matched to a gene: 13. This CDR3 spans 18 amino acids. The germline V gene encodes CDR1 GEAIGNYY and CDR2 EKD. The CDR3 DNA sequence: TGTGCCTGTGACACCGCGTGGGGGGATGGGGGGGGCACCGATAAACTCATCTTT. This encodes CACDTAWGDGGGTDKLIF.

On this clone itself: A far larger clone is only one base removed, so a read error is likely. The sample holds other DNA sequences that translate to the same CDR3. The V and J genes are TRDV2 and TRDJ1, with TRDD3 matching over 11 bases. Germline V gene lookup returns CDR1 GEAIGNYY and CDR2 EKD. V dropped 4 bases and J dropped 1; count of bases not matched to a gene: 16. The CDR3 runs 19 residues. The CDR3 spells CACDRLSGGYAGITDKLIF. CDR3 bases: TGTGCCTGTGATCGACTCAGTGGGGGATACGCGGGGATCACCGATAAACTCATCTTT.

In this sample, this clone turned up many times. The rearrangement uses TRDV1 and TRDJ1; a possible D gene is TRDD3 (8 bases). In germline, CDR1 is TSWWSYY, CDR2 QGS. V gave up 0 bases and J gave up 0 bases, with 26 bases separating them. This CDR3 spans 21 amino acids. This chain's CDR3 is CALGELFFLRLGESYTDKLIF. The CDR3 nucleotides read TGTGCTCTTGGGGAACTCTTTTTCCTACGGCTGGGGGAGTCGTACACCGATAAACTCATCTTT.

A remark on this clone: The translation of this DNA and the TCRdb protein of a much larger clone differ at residue 16, probably owing to a read error; the protein shown here is translated from the DNA. The V call is TRDV2, the J call TRDJ1; 9 bases line up with TRDD3. The CDR3 has 18 residues. Germline loops: CDR1 GEAIGNYY, CDR2 EKD. CDR3 sequence reads: CACDTLRTGGPRTDKPIF. Here the CDR3 DNA reads TGTGCCTGTGACACTCTCCGTACTGGGGGACCTAGGACCGATAAACCCATCTTT.

In regard to this clone: The same CDR3 can be traced to other DNA sequences in this sample. V is TRDV2 and J is TRDJ1; 13 positions match TRDD3. V shed 1 base, J shed 1 base, and the junction held 8 bases outside the gene matches. Per the germline V gene, CDR1 is GEAIGNYY and CDR2 is EKD. CDR3 length: 18 residues. The CDR3 DNA reads TGTGCCTGTGACACATTACTGGGGGATACGCTTAGCACCGATAAACTCATCTTT. Its translation: CACDTLLGDTLSTDKLIF.

This clone was recorded a few times. A far larger clone is one base from this, pointing to a likely read error. The sample contains more than one DNA sequence encoding this CDR3. V usage is TRDV2 and J usage is TRDJ1; D remains ambiguous. Germline-derived CDR1 and CDR2 are GEAIGNYY and EKD. CDR3 size: 13 residues. The CDR3 protein is CACDTWTTDKLIF. In nucleotides, the CDR3 is TGTGCCTGTGACACCTGGACCACCGATAAACTCATCTTC.

This clone was counted a few times. This rearrangement joins TRDV3 to TRDJ1; the match to TRDD3 covers 10 bases. V trimming: 0 bases; J trimming: 3 bases; junction bases outside the gene matches: 10. The CDR3 totals 16 residues. Germline lookup yields CDR1 TVYSNPD and CDR2 GDNSRS (reference sequence). The CDR3 loop is CAFRSSGGYLSDKLIF. The CDR3 bases are TGTGCCTTTAGATCGAGTGGGGGATACTTGTCCGATAAACTCATCTTT. Full variable domain (outside the CDR3, taken from reference TRDV3 and TRDJ1): CDKVTQSSPDQTVASGSEVVLLCTYDTVYSNPDLFWYRIRPDYSFQFVFYGDNSRSEGADFTQGRFSVKHILTQKAFHLVISPVRTEDSATYYCAFRSSGGYLSDKLIFGKGTRVTVEP.

With respect to this clone: With only one base between it and a far larger clone, this is likely a read error. This CDR3 is also generated by other DNA sequences in the sample. V gene TRDV2 combines with J gene TRDJ3; TRDD3 agrees at 10 bases. CDR1 is GEAIGNYY, CDR2 EKD, per germline. The CDR3 spans 19 residues. This CDR3 is CACDSTDGGYSWDTRQMFF. In DNA form, the CDR3 reads TGTGCCTGTGACTCCACGGATGGGGGATACTCCTGGGACACCCGGCAGATGTTTTTC.

On this clone itself: Since a much larger clone is just one base distant, this may be a read error. This specimen includes other DNA sequences encoding the same CDR3. The rearrangement joins TRDV2 to TRDJ1; 8 nucleotides line up with TRDD3. Germline CDR1 and CDR2: GEAIGNYY and EKD. This CDR3 is built from 22 residues. V shed 0 bases and J 3 bases; nucleotides not matched to a gene: 26. CDR3 sequence reads: CACDTVPQPGDMEVTGPDKLIF. CDR3 nucleotides: TGTGCCTGTGACACCGTCCCCCAGCCGGGGGATATGGAAGTCACGGGCCCCGATAAACTCATCTTT.

As to this clone: The protein held in TCRdb is that of a much larger clone and does not match this DNA's translation at residue 5, likely because of a read error; the protein shown is translated from the DNA. The CDR3 is CACDALTSGDKLIF. CDR3 in DNA: TGTGCCTGTGACGCGTTGACTAGCGGCGATAAACTCATCTTT. The J gene is TRDJ1, the V gene TRDV2; D gene ambiguous. The V gene lost 3 bases and the J gene lost 4 bases, with 14 bases spanning the gap. The CDR3 covers 14 residues. The V gene's germline CDR1 is GEAIGNYY and CDR2 EKD.

In its sample, this clone was seen a few times. A much larger clone differs from this one at a single base, so this may be a read error. The CDR3 reads CACDIASARSWDTRQVFF. CDR3 nucleotide sequence: TGTGCCTGTGACATAGCTTCTGCCCGCTCCTGGGACACCCGACAGGTGTTTTTC. J is TRDJ3 and V is TRDV2, with D perhaps TRDD3 (5 bases). This CDR3 is 18 amino acids long. CDR1 and CDR2 from the germline V gene are GEAIGNYY and EKD.